Presented here are 9 T cell receptor beta chains from one specimen sequenced in a study of T-cell reconstitution after alpha-beta-depleted transplantation in children. A TCRbeta library incorporating unique molecular identifiers was prepared. TCRdb processed the PCR reads anew with MiXCR; each CDR3 protein has one entry. Of approximately 170,000 distinct CDR3 sequences listed, around 10% are singletons. The source material was PBMCs, sampled before TCRalphabeta/CD19-depleted stem cell transplant. The origin of the receptors is a boy aged 2-9 years with acute myeloid leukemia, due to receive a stem cell transplant.

This clonotype showed up many times. The chain employs TRBV29-1 and TRBJ2-7; D is possibly TRBD1 or TRBD2 (5 bases each). Germline CDR1 is SQVTM and CDR2 is ANQGSEA. The V end was cut by 0 bases, the J end by 7 bases, with 7 bases between. The length of the CDR3 is 11 residues. CDR3 loop: CSVEEGEEQYF. The CDR3 bases are TGCAGCGTTGAAGAGGGGGAAGAGCAGTACTTC.

This clonotype was observed many times. This chain uses TRBV5-1 with TRBJ1-1; D is possibly TRBD1 (5 bases). The germline V gene has CDR1 SGHRS and CDR2 YFSETQ. The CDR3 is 14 amino acids. Deletions cut 6 bases from V and 6 bases from J, with 18 bases between. The chain's CDR3 is CASTLTGGGSEAFF. For the CDR3, the DNA is TGCGCCAGCACACTAACGGGGGGAGGCTCTGAAGCTTTCTTT.

This clonotype has at least ten counts. The rearrangement links TRBV11-2 to TRBJ2-3, with 10 bases identical to TRBD2. Unmatched junction bases numbered 3, after V lost 3 bases and J lost 3 bases. Germline CDR1 SGHAT, CDR2 FQNNGV. CDR3 length equals 15 residues. CDR3 bases: TGTGCCAGCAGCTTCTCTAGCGGGAGAACAGATACGCAGTATTTT. Its translation is CASSFSSGRTDTQYF.

Ten or more counts support this clonotype. The chain is built from TRBV28 and TRBJ1-5; D might be TRBD1 (5 bases). The CDR3 is 14 amino acids. The germline V and J ends were trimmed by 7 bases and 1 base, with 11 bases remaining between them. The germline V gene has CDR1 MDHEN and CDR2 SYDVKM. The chain's CDR3 is CASIPGRSNQPQHF. CDR3 DNA sequence: TGTGCCAGCATCCCGGGACGGAGCAATCAGCCCCAGCATTTT.

This clonotype was recorded at least ten times. The chain uses TRBV13 and TRBJ1-1; D remains ambiguous. Germline CDR1 reads PRHDT; CDR2 reads FYEKMQ (reference sequence). The CDR3 consists of 13 residues. The ends were cut back, 3 bases at V and 1 base at J, with 6 bases in the middle. As DNA, the CDR3 is TGTGCCAGCAGCTTTGTGTCGAACACTGAAGCTTTCTTT. It codes for CASSFVSNTEAFF.

There are many counts of this clonotype. The chain employs TRBV20-1 and TRBJ2-2; D is undetermined. The CDR3 has 12 amino acids. Trimming cost V 3 bases and J 1 base, with 3 bases left between them. Germline CDR1 is DFQATT and CDR2 is SNEGSKA (reference sequence). CDR3 loop: CSASGNTGELFF. The CDR3 DNA reads TGCAGTGCTAGCGGGAACACCGGGGAGCTGTTTTTT.

This clonotype came up many times. The CDR3 sequence is CAIRWGRGTTGDTGELFF. CDR3 sequence (DNA): TGTGCCATCAGATGGGGTCGAGGAACAACGGGGGACACCGGGGAGCTGTTTTTT. The chain recombines TRBV10-3 with TRBJ2-2, with a weak D call TRBD2 (6 bases). This CDR3 region has 18 residues. The germline V and J ends were trimmed by 6 bases and 3 bases, with 23 bases remaining between them. Germline CDR1 reads ENHRY; CDR2 reads SYGVKD.

This clonotype has more than one count but fewer than ten. The chain combines TRBV6-1 with TRBJ2-2; D unclear. Germline V lookup: CDR1 MNHNS, CDR2 SASEGT. Between the trimmed V and J ends, which lost 4 bases and 1 base, there was a span of 4 bases. The CDR3 runs to 13 residues. The CDR3 region has the DNA TGTGCCAGCAGTGTGTGGAACACCGGGGAGCTGTTTTTT. Translated: CASSVWNTGELFF.

The chain carries TRBV7-2 and TRBJ2-5, with 7 nucleotides matching TRBD1. The junction had 11 bases not matched to a gene; V was cut back by 5 bases and J by 2 bases. The CDR3 covers 16 residues. Germline assignment: CDR1 SGHTA and CDR2 FQGNSA. CDR3 amino acids: CASSLAGTRGQETQYF. In nucleotides, the CDR3 is TGTGCCAGCAGCCTGGCTGGTACCAGGGGGCAAGAGACCCAGTACTTC. Combining the CDR3 with reference TRBV7-2 and TRBJ2-5 gives the whole variable domain GAGVSQSPSNKVTEKGKDVELRCDPISGHTALYWYRQSLGQGLEFLIYFQGNSAPDKSGLPSDRFSAERTGGSVSTLTIQRTQQEDSAVYLCASSLAGTRGQETQYFGPGTRLLVL.